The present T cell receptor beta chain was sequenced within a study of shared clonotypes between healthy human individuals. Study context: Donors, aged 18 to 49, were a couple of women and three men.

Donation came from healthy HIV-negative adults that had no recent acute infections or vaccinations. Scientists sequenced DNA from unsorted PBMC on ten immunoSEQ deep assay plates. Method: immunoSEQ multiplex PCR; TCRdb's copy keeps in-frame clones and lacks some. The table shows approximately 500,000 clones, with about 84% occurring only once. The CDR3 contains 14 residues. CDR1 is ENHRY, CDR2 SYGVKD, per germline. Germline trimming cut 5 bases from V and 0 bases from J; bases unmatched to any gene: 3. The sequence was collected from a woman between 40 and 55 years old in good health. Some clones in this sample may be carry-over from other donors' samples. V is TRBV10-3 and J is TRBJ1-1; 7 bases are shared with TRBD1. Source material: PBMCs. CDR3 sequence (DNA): TGTGCCATCAGTACGGGACAGATGAACACTGAAGCTTTCTTT. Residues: CAISTGQMNTEAFF.